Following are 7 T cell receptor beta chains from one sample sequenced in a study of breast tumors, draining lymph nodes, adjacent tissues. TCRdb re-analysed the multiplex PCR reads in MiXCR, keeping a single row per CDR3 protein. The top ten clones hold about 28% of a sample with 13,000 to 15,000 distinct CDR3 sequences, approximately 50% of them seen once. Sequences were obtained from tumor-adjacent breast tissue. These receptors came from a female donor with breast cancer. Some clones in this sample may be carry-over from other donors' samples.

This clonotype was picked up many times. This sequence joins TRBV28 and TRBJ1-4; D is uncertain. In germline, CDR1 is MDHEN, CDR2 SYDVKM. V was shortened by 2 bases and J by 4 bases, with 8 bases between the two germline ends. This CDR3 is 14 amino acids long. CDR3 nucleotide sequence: TGTGCCAGCAGTTTAACTGACATTAATGAAAAACTGTTTTTT. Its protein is CASSLTDINEKLFF.

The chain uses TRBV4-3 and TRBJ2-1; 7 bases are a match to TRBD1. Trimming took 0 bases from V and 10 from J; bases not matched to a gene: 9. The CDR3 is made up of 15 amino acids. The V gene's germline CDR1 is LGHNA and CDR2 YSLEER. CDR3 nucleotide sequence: TGCGCCAGCAGCCAAGATTGGGGACAGACTCTAGAGCAGTTCTTC. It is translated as CASSQDWGQTLEQFF.

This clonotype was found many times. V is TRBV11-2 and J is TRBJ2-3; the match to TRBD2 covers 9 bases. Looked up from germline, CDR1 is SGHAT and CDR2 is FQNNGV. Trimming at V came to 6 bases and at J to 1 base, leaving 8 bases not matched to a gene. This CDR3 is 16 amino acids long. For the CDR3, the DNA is TGTGCCAGCAGAGTGGGAGTAGCGGGGGGCACAGATACGCAGTATTTT. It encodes CASRVGVAGGTDTQYF.

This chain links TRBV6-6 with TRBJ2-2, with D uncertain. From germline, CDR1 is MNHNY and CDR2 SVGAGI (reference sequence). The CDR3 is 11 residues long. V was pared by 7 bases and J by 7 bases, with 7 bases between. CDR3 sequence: CASTLFGELFF. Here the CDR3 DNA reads TGTGCCAGCACCCTATTCGGGGAGCTGTTTTTT.

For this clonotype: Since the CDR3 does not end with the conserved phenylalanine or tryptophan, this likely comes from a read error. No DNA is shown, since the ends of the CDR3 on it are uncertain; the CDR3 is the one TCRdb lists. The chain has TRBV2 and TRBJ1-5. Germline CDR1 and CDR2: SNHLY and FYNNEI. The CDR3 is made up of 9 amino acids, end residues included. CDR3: CASSPGLAG.

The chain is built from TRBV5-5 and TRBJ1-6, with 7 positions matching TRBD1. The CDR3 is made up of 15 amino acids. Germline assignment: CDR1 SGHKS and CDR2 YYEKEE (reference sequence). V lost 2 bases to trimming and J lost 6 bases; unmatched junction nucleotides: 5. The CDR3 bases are TGTGCCAGCAGCTTTACTGGGGACAGTAATTCACCCCTCCACTTT. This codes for CASSFTGDSNSPLHF. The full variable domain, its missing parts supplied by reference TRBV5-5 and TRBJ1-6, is DAGVTQSPTHLIKTRGQQVTLRCSPISGHKSVSWYQQVLGQGPQFIFQYYEKEERGRGNFPDRFSARQFPNYSSELNVNALLLGDSALYLCASSFTGDSNSPLHFGNGTRLTVT.

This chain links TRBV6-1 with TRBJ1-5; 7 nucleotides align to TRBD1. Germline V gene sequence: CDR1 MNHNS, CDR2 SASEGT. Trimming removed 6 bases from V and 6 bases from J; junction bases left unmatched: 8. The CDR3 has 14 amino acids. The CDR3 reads CASSAGQSAQPQHF. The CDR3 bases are TGTGCCAGCAGCGCGGGACAGTCGGCTCAGCCCCAGCATTTT.